These 15 T cell receptor beta chains originate from one sample sequenced in a study of blood T cell repertoires in COVID-19. Produced via immunoSEQ multiplex PCR; TCRdb's table is partial and in-frame only. The sample carries some 220,000 clones, roughly 84% recorded once. The specimen was peripheral blood. The receptors come from a woman aged 25-40 years who had recovered from COVID-19.

The sample holds one count of this clone. This chain joins TRBV23-1 and TRBJ1-1; maybe TRBD1 (6 bases). TRBV23-1 is an ORF for which the function is uncertain. Trimming shortened V by 4 bases and J by 1 base, and 16 bases separated the two germline ends. CDR3 length equals 16 residues. The CDR3 nucleotides are TGCGCCAGCAGTCCCCGGGACATATTTTCGAACACTGAAGCTTTCTTT. Translating gives CASSPRDIFSNTEAFF.

CDR3 DNA sequence: TGTGCCACCGGGCGGGAGGGCTTGGATGAGCAGTTCTTC. Amino acid sequence: CATGREGLDEQFF. The V call is TRBV10-3, the J call TRBJ2-1, with 9 bases that match TRBD2. V trimming: 10 bases; J trimming: 8 bases; junction bases outside the gene matches: 9. CDR1 is ENHRY, CDR2 SYGVKD, per germline. This CDR3 is 13 amino acids long.

The genes are TRBV28 and TRBJ1-3, with D unclear. Germline CDR1 is MDHEN and CDR2 is SYDVKM. CDR3 size: 16 residues. V gave up 7 bases and J gave up 0 bases, with 16 bases separating them. The CDR3 sequence is CASMTAGLDSGNTIYF. The CDR3 DNA is TGTGCCAGCATGACGGCAGGCCTGGACTCTGGAAACACCATATATTTT.

CDR3 sequence: CASSTAPGGAGETQYF. Here the CDR3 DNA reads TGTGCCAGCAGCACAGCCCCAGGGGGCGCCGGGGAGACCCAGTACTTC. The J gene is TRBJ2-5, the V gene TRBV9, with 8 bases identical to TRBD1. Per the germline V gene, CDR1 is SGDLS and CDR2 is YYNGEE. This CDR3 region has 16 residues. J was trimmed by 5 bases and V by 4 bases; bases with no gene match: 13.

V usage is TRBV19 and J usage is TRBJ2-1, with D possibly being TRBD2 (6 bases). The germline gives CDR1 LNHDA, CDR2 SQIVND (reference sequence). The CDR3 is 16 amino acids. V shed 5 bases and J shed 0 bases, with 14 bases lying between them. Here the CDR3 reads CASSPLRGSSYNEQFF. CDR3 nucleotide sequence: TGTGCCAGTAGTCCTTTACGGGGGTCCTCCTACAATGAGCAGTTCTTC.

This chain connects TRBV28 to TRBJ2-7, with 8 bases aligning to TRBD1. Trimming took 5 bases from V and 6 from J; bases not matched to a gene: 12. CDR3 length: 15 amino acids. Per the germline V gene, CDR1 is MDHEN and CDR2 is SYDVKM. The CDR3 is CASSPLTGTGSEQYF. CDR3 sequence (DNA): TGTGCCAGCAGTCCACTAACTGGGACAGGCTCCGAGCAGTACTTC.

The gene calls are TRBV3-1 (or the pseudogene TRBV3-2) and TRBJ2-2; a possible D gene is TRBD1 (5 bases). The CDR3 has 15 residues. Trimming removed 4 bases at V and 2 bases at J, with 11 bases between. CDR1 is LGHDT, CDR2 YNNKEL, per germline (reference sequence). The CDR3 DNA reads TGTGCCAGCAGCCCCCAAGACAGTAACACCGGGGAGCTGTTTTTT. It codes for CASSPQDSNTGELFF.

The CDR3 bases are TGTGCCAGTAGCCAGACAGGGGGCAATCAGCCCCAGCATTTT. Protein: CASSQTGGNQPQHF. V is TRBV19 and J is TRBJ1-5, with TRBD1 identical over 8 bases. This CDR3 has 14 residues. In germline, CDR1 is LNHDA, CDR2 SQIVND (reference sequence). Trimming took 6 bases from V and 2 from J; bases not matched to a gene: 3.

This clone was counted once. The rearrangement links TRBV30 to TRBJ1-5, with a tentative D call TRBD1 (6 bases). With 0 bases removed from V and 7 bases from J, the gap between germline ends came to 13 bases. Germline V CDR1 and CDR2: GTSNPN, SVGIG (reference sequence). The length of the CDR3 is 14 residues. CDR3 bases: TGTGCCTGGAGTGTGGGGTCAGGGGTACAGCCCCAGCATTTT. Translated, it gives CAWSVGSGVQPQHF.

The chain is built from TRBV19 and TRBJ1-2; TRBD1 might be the D (5 bases). Trimming took off 10 bases at V and 3 bases at J, with 18 bases between the two ends. This CDR3 spans 14 amino acids. CDR1 LNHDA and CDR2 SQIVND come from the germline V gene (reference sequence). The CDR3 coding sequence is TGTGCCACCGGGCTTTCGGGGGATGACTATGGCTACACCTTC. Its protein is CATGLSGDDYGYTF.

The rearrangement links TRBV5-1 to TRBJ2-7; 11 bases are shared with TRBD2. The germline V gene encodes CDR1 SGHRS and CDR2 YFSETQ. With 0 bases clipped from V and 4 bases from J, the junction kept 3 bases outside the gene matches. This CDR3 has 15 amino acids. CDR3: CASSLETSGNYEQYF. In DNA form, the CDR3 reads TGCGCCAGCAGCTTGGAGACTAGCGGGAATTACGAGCAGTACTTC.

This clone was counted many times. This chain joins TRBV11-1 and TRBJ2-7, with TRBD2 as a possible D gene (5 bases). Germline V gene sequence: CDR1 SGHAT, CDR2 FQDESV (reference sequence). V was pared by 5 bases and J by 1 base, with 12 bases between. The CDR3 runs 14 residues. The CDR3 DNA reads as TGTGCCAGCAGCCGCGGACTGGTTTCCTACGAGCAGTACTTC. Translation: CASSRGLVSYEQYF.

This chain joins TRBV18 and TRBJ1-5; maybe TRBD1 (5 bases). Germline loops: CDR1 KGHSH, CDR2 LQKENI. The CDR3 sequence is 15 residues long. Trimming took off 6 bases at V and 4 bases at J, with 16 bases between the two ends. The CDR3 here is CASSLNPQGNQPQHF. For the CDR3, the DNA is TGTGCCAGCTCTCTAAACCCCCAGGGTAATCAGCCCCAGCATTTT.

J is TRBJ2-5 and V is TRBV18; no firm D call. The V gene's germline CDR1 is KGHSH and CDR2 LQKENI. This CDR3 region has 13 residues. V lost 3 bases and J 5 bases, leaving 10 bases between the germline ends. In DNA form, the CDR3 reads TGTGCCAGCTCACCTCCGAAGGAGGAGACCCAGTACTTC. It is translated as CASSPPKEETQYF.

This chain connects TRBV10-2 to TRBJ1-5, with 9 bases that match TRBD1. Unmatched junction bases numbered 11, after V lost 3 bases and J lost 5 bases. This CDR3 comprises 17 residues. The germline gives CDR1 WSHSY, CDR2 SAAADI. The CDR3 is CASSDSGTGLRYQPQHF. The CDR3 nucleotides read TGCGCCAGCAGTGACTCCGGGACAGGGTTGAGGTATCAGCCCCAGCATTTT.